The subject of this entry is one T cell receptor (beta chain). The antigen is not known. The sample comes from a study of cytomegalovirus exposure and HLA in healthy donors. General study points: Confirmation was obtained in vitro that a few CMV-associated chains are specific for CMV antigens.

The primer mix had 60 Vbeta and 13 Jbeta primers. Profiled with immunoSEQ multiplex PCR; TCRdb holds only in-frame clones, not every one. The sample carries around 110,000 clones, 75% to 85% recorded once. Germline lookup yields CDR1 SGHNT and CDR2 YENEEA. Trimming took off 3 bases at V and 2 bases at J, with 10 bases between the two ends. The CDR3 is made up of 14 amino acids. The clonotype originates from a man aged 25 to 40 in good health and CMV-seropositive. J is TRBJ1-2 and V is TRBV11-3; D is perhaps TRBD1 (5 bases). Sequenced sample: PBMCs. The CDR3 DNA follows: TGTGCCAGCAGCTTCTCTGACAGAAACTATGGCTACACCTTC. Its translation is CASSFSDRNYGYTF.